This T cell receptor beta chain is drawn from a study of blood T cell repertoires in COVID-19. Overall study context: Samples of COVID-19 (acute and convalescent) were obtained from the United States, Italy and Spain.

This clone was observed a single time. The CDR3 loop spans 14 amino acids. Germline trimming cut 6 bases from V and 1 base from J; bases unmatched to any gene: 5. CDR1 is LGHDT and CDR2 is YNNKEL in the germline V gene (reference sequence). The repertoire was sequenced with immunoSEQ multiplex PCR; TCRdb's copy has only in-frame clones and lacks some. The repertoire holds a few hundred thousand clones, with roughly 83% as singletons. V and J are TRBV3-1 (or the pseudogene TRBV3-2) and TRBJ1-1, with 7 bases fitting TRBD1. The source of this sequence is a man aged 80 or over with acute or convalescent COVID-19. The sequenced sample consisted of peripheral blood. The CDR3 DNA is TGTGCCAGCAGTACAGGGGTTGGGAACACTGAAGCTTTCTTT. Encoded protein: CASSTGVGNTEAFF.